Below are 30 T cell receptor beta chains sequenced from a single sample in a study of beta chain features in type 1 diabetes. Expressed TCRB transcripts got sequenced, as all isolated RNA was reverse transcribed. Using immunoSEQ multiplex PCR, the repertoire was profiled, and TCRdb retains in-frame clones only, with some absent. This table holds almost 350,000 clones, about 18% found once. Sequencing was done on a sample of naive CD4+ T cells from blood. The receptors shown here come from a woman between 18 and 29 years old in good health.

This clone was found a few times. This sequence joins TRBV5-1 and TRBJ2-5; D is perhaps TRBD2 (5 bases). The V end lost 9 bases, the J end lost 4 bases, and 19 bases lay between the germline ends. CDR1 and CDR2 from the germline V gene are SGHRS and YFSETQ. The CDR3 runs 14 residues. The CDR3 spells CATTGGGVGETQYF. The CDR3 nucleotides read TGCGCCACCACCGGTGGAGGCGTAGGAGAGACCCAGTACTTC.

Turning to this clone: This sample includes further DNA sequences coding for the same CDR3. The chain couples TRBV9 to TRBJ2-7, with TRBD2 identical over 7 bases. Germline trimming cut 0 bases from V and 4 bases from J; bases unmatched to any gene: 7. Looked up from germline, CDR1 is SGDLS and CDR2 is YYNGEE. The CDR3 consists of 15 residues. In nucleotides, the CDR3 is TGTGCCAGCAGCGTAGAGGGAGGGAGTTCGTACGAGCAGTACTTC. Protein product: CASSVEGGSSYEQYF.

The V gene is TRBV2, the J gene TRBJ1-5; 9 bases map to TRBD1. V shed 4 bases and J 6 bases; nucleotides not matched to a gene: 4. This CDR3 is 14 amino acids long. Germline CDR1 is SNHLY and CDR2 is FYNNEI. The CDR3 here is CASSGTGESQPQHF. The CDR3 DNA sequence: TGTGCCAGCAGTGGGACAGGGGAGAGTCAGCCCCAGCATTTT.

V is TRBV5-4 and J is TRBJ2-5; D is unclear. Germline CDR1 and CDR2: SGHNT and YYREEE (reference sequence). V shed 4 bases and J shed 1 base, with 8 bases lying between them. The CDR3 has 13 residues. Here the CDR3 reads CASSLRLQETQYF. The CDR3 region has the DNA TGTGCCAGCAGCCTGCGGCTCCAAGAGACCCAGTACTTC.

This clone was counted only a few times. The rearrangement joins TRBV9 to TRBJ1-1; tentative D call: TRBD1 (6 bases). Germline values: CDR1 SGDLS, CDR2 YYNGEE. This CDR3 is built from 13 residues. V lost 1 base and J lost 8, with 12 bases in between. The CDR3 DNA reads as TGTGCCAGCAGCGTACTGGGGGCAGGGGAAGCTTTCTTT. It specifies CASSVLGAGEAFF.

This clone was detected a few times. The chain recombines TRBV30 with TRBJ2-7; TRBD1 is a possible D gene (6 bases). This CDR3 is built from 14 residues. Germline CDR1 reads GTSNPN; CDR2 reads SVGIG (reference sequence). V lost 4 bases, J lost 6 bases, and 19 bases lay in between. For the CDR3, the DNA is TGTGCCTGGACACACCGGGTTGGGGGCGGCGAGCAGTACTTC. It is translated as CAWTHRVGGGEQYF.

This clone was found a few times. The CDR3: CASSETFSADQETQYF. The CDR3 DNA reads as TGTGCCAGCAGTGAGACTTTCTCGGCGGACCAAGAGACCCAGTACTTC. V usage is TRBV6-1 and J usage is TRBJ2-5, with D unresolved. V lost 3 bases, J lost 0 bases, and 14 bases lay in between. CDR1 is MNHNS and CDR2 is SASEGT in the germline V gene. The CDR3 is 16 amino acids.

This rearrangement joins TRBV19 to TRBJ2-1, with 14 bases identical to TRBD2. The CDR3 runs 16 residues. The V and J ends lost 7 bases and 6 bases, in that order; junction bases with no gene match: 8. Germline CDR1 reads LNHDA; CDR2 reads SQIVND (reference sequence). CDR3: CASTTTGTSGGNEQFF. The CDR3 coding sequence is TGTGCCAGTACCACCACCGGGACTAGCGGGGGCAATGAGCAGTTCTTC.

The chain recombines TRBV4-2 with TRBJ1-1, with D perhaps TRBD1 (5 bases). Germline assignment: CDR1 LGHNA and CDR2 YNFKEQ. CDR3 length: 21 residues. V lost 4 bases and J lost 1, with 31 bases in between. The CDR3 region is CASSPWPGFTGDRVENTEAFF. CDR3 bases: TGTGCCAGCAGCCCCTGGCCGGGGTTCACGGGGGATAGGGTAGAGAACACTGAAGCTTTCTTT.

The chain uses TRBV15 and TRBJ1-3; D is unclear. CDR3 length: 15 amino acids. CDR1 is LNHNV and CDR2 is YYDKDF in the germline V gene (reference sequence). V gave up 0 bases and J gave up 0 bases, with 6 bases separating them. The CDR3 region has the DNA TGTGCCACCAGCAGAGAACACAGCTCTGGAAACACCATATATTTT. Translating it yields CATSREHSSGNTIYF.

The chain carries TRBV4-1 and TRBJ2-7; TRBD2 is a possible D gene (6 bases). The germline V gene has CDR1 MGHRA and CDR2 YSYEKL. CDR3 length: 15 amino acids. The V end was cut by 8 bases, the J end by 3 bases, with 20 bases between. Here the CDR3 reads CASAGAAGGLYEQYF. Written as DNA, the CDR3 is TGCGCCAGCGCTGGCGCAGCCGGGGGTCTCTACGAGCAGTACTTC.

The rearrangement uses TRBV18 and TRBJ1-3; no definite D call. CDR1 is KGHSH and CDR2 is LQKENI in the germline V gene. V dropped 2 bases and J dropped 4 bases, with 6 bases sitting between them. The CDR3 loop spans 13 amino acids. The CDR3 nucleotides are TGTGCCAGCTCACCAGCGACAGGAAACACCATATATTTT. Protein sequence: CASSPATGNTIYF.

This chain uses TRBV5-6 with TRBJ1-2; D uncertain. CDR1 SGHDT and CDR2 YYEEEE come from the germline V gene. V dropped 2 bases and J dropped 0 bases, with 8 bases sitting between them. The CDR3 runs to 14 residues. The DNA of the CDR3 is TGTGCCAGCAGCTTTGCGGAGGCTAACTATGGCTACACCTTC. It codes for CASSFAEANYGYTF.

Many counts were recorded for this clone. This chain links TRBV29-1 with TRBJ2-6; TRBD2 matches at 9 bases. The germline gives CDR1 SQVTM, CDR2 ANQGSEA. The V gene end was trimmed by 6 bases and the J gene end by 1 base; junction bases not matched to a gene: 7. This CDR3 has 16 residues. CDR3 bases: TGCAGCGTGGGACTAGCCTGGCCGTCTGGGGCCAACGTCCTGACTTTC. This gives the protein CSVGLAWPSGANVLTF. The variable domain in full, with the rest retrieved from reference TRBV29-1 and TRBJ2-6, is SAVISQKPSRDICQRGTSLTIQCQVDSQVTMMFWYRQQPGQSLTLIATANQGSEATYESGFVIDKFPISRPNLTFSTLTVSNMSPEDSSIYLCSVGLAWPSGANVLTFGAGSRLTVL.

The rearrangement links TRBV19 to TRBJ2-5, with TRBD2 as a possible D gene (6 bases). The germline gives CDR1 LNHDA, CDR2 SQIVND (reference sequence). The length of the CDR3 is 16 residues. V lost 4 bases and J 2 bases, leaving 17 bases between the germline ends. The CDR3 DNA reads TGTGCCAGTAGTACCCCGGGCCGGGGGAGGCAAGAGACCCAGTACTTC. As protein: CASSTPGRGRQETQYF.

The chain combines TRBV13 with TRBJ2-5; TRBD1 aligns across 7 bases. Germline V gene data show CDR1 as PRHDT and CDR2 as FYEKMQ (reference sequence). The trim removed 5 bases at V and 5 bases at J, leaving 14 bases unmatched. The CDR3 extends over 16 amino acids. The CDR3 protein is CASSRTGQTRAETQYF. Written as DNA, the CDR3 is TGTGCCAGCAGCAGGACGGGACAGACGAGGGCGGAGACCCAGTACTTC.

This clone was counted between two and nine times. The CDR3 DNA sequence: TGTGCCAGCAGCTTAGCTAGTAGCGGGGGCAATGAGCAGTTCTTC. Translating it yields CASSLASSGGNEQFF. This chain links TRBV7-9 with TRBJ2-1, with TRBD2 identical over 9 bases. The V segment lost 0 bases and the J segment 6 bases; nucleotides outside the gene matches: 3. The germline V gene encodes CDR1 SEHNR and CDR2 FQNEAQ (reference sequence). The CDR3 is made up of 15 amino acids.

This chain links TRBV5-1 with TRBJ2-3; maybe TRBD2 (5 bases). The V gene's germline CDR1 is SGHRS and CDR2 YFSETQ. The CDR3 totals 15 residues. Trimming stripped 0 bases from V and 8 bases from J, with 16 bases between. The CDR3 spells CASSLAGSQAGTQYF. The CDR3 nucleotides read TGCGCCAGCAGCTTGGCGGGGTCCCAGGCCGGTACGCAGTATTTT.

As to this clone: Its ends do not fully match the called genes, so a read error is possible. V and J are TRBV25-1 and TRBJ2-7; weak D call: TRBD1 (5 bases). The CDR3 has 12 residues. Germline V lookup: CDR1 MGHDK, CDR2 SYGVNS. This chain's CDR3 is CASSDVRQIHFF. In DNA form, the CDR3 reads TGTGCCAGCAGTGACGTAAGACAGATCCATTTCTTC.

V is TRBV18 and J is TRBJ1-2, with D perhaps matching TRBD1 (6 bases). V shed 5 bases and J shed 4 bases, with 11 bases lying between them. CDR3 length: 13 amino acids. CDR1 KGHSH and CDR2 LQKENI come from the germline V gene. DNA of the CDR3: TGTGCCAGCTCATCCCGACAGGTCTATGGCTACACCTTC. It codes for CASSSRQVYGYTF.

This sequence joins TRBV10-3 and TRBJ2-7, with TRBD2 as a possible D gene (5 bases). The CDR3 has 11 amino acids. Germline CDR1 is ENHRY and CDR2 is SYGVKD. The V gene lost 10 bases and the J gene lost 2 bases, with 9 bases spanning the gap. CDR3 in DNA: TGTGCCACCCAGCGGACCTACGAGCAGTACTTC. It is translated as CATQRTYEQYF.

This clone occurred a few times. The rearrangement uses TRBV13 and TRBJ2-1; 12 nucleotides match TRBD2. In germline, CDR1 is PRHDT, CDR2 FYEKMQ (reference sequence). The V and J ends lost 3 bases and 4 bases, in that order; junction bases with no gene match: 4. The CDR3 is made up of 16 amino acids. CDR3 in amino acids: CASSFPGTSGYNEQFF. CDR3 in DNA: TGTGCCAGCAGCTTCCCCGGGACTAGCGGGTACAATGAGCAGTTCTTC.

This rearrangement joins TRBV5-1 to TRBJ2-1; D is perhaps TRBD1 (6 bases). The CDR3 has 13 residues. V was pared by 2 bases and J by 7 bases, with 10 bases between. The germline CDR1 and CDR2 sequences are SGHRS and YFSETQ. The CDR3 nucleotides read TGCGCCAGCAGCTTAGGACAGCAAAATGAGCAGTTCTTC. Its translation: CASSLGQQNEQFF.

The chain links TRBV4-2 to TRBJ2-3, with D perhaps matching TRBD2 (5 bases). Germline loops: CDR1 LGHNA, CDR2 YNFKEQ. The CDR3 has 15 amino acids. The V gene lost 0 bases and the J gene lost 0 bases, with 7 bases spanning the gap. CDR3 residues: CASSQDRRSTDTQYF. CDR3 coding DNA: TGTGCCAGCAGCCAAGATAGGAGGAGCACAGATACGCAGTATTTT.

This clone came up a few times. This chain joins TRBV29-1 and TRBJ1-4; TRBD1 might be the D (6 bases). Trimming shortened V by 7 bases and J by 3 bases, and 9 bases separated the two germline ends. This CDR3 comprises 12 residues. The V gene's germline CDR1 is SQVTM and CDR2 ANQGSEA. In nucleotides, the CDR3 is TGCAGCGGCAGGGGCTCTAATGAAAAACTGTTTTTT. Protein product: CSGRGSNEKLFF.

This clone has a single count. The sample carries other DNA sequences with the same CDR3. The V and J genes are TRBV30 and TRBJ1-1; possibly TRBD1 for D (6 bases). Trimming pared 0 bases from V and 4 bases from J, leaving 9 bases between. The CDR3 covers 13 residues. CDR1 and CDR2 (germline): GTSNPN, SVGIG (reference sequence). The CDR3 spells CAWSVQGFTEAFF. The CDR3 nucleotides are TGTGCCTGGAGTGTACAGGGATTCACTGAAGCTTTCTTT. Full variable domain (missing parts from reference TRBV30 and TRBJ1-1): SQTIHQWPATLVQPVGSPLSLECTVEGTSNPNLYWYRQAAGRGLQLLFYSVGIGQISSEVPQNLSASRPQDRQFILSSKKLLLSDSGFYLCAWSVQGFTEAFFGQGTRLTVV.

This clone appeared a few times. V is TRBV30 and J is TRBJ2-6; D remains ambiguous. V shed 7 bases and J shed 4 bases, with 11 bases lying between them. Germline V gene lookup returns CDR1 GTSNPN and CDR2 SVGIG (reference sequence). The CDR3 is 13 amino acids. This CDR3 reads CASSLGGANVLTF. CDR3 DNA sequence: TGTGCCTCCAGCCTAGGAGGGGCCAACGTCCTGACTTTC.

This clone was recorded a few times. CDR3: CASSLDPLANEQYF. The CDR3 nucleotides are TGTGCCAGCAGCTTAGACCCACTAGCGAACGAGCAGTACTTC. This chain joins TRBV7-2 and TRBJ2-7; 7 nucleotides match TRBD2. This CDR3 is built from 14 residues. The germline gives CDR1 SGHTA, CDR2 FQGNSA. With 1 base clipped from V and 5 bases from J, the junction kept 5 bases outside the gene matches.

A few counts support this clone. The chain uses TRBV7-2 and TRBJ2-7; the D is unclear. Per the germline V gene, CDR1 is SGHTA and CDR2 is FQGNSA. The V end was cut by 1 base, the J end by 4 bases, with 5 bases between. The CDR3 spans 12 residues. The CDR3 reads CASSLVFYEQYF. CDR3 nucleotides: TGTGCCAGCAGCTTAGTCTTTTACGAGCAGTACTTC.

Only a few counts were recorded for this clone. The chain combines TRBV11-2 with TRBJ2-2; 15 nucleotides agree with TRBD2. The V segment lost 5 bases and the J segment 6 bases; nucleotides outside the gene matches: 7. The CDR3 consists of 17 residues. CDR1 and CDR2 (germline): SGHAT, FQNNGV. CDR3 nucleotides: TGTGCCAGCAGCCTTTTGCGGACTAGCGGGAGGGCCGGGGAGCTGTTTTTT. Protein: CASSLLRTSGRAGELFF. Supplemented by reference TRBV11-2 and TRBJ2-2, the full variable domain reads EAGVAQSPRYKIIEKRQSVAFWCNPISGHATLYWYQQILGQGPKLLIQFQNNGVVDDSQLPKDRFSAERLKGVDSTLKIQPAKLEDSAVYLCASSLLRTSGRAGELFFGEGSRLTVL.